This is a list of T cell receptor beta chains from one sample in a study of early T cells in non-severe SARS-CoV-2 infection. TCRdb analysed the 5' RACE reads with MiXCR anew, one entry per CDR3 protein. The sample has under 45,000 distinct CDR3 sequences, approximately 5.9% seen once; the top ten hold 6% to 7%. The source was whole blood, collected at baseline. The receptors originated from an adult who was a healthcare worker with PCR-confirmed SARS-CoV-2 infection or an uninfected control (not recorded which). Both conserved end residues are part of each CDR3. Each record gives: clone size, J gene, V gene, D gene, CDR3 protein, CDR3 DNA. A D gene is named only where the DNA matches it firmly. Where a row states a size, it is once, few, many or the class of an expanded clone; other rows omit it.

many,TRBJ2-6,TRBV18,-,CASSPSTAGANVLTF,TGTGCCAGCTCACCAAGCACGGCTGGGGCCAACGTCCTGACTTTC
many,TRBJ2-1,TRBV5-5,-,CASSFGESSYNEQFF,TGTGCCAGCAGCTTTGGAGAAAGCTCCTACAATGAGCAGTTCTTC
many,TRBJ1-4,TRBV15,-,CATSRERMGPQDGEKLFF,TGTGCCACCAGCAGAGAACGAATGGGACCCCAAGACGGTGAAAAACTGTTTTTT
many,TRBJ2-1,TRBV11-2,-,CASSAQGRPIYNEQFF,TGTGCCAGCAGCGCCCAGGGACGACCAATATACAATGAGCAGTTCTTC
many,TRBJ1-1,TRBV24-1,-,CATSAAGTGGTEAFF,TGTGCCACCAGTGCTGCCGGGACCGGGGGCACTGAAGCTTTCTTT
many,TRBJ2-1,TRBV5-5,-,CASNQRTAYNEQFF,TGTGCCAGCAATCAAAGGACAGCCTACAATGAGCAGTTCTTC
many,TRBJ2-2,TRBV27,-,CASSLVAGELFF,TGTGCCAGCAGTTTAGTGGCCGGGGAGCTGTTTTTT
many,TRBJ2-1,TRBV6-5,TRBD1,CASSEQGVYEQFF,TGTGCCAGCAGTGAGCAGGGGGTGTATGAGCAGTTCTTC
-,TRBJ2-2,TRBV10-2,-,CASSLGVSGELFF,TGCGCCAGCAGCTTAGGGGTTAGCGGGGAGCTGTTTTTT
many,TRBJ2-6,TRBV6-6,TRBD1,CASRRTGIGANVLTF,TGTGCCAGCAGAAGGACAGGGATCGGGGCCAACGTCCTGACTTTC
many,TRBJ1-3,TRBV30,-,CAWSVLGNTIYF,TGTGCCTGGAGTGTACTAGGAAACACCATATATTTT
-,TRBJ2-1,TRBV6-2/TRBV6-3,TRBD2,CASSSSGGSYNEQFF,TGTGCCAGCAGTTCTAGCGGGGGCAGCTACAATGAGCAGTTCTTC
many,TRBJ2-1,TRBV4-3,TRBD2,CASSQRREALGGEQFF,TGCGCCAGCAGCCAACGCCGGGAGGCGTTGGGTGGTGAGCAGTTCTTC
many,TRBJ2-7,TRBV20-1,-,CSARDEWAVGLSNYEQYF,TGCAGTGCTAGAGATGAATGGGCGGTCGGACTATCTAACTACGAGCAGTACTTC
many,TRBJ2-7,TRBV20-1,-,CSARGRGEPYEQYF,TGCAGTGCTAGGGGTAGAGGCGAGCCCTACGAGCAGTACTTC
many,TRBJ1-3,TRBV2,-,CASSELVFSGNTIYF,TGTGCCAGCAGTGAACTAGTGTTCTCTGGAAACACCATATATTTT
-,TRBJ2-7,TRBV2,-,CASTPDGGSYEQYF,TGTGCCAGCACCCCGGACGGGGGCTCGTACGAGCAGTACTTC
many,TRBJ1-3,TRBV12-3/TRBV12-4,-,CASSFPGGENTIYF,TGTGCCAGCAGTTTTCCGGGGGGCGAAAACACCATATATTTT
many,TRBJ2-1,TRBV20-1,-,CSASRGANEQFF,TGCAGTGCTAGTCGGGGGGCCAATGAGCAGTTCTTC
many,TRBJ2-1,TRBV28,-,CASTPGGSYNEQFF,TGTGCCAGCACCCCTGGGGGTTCCTACAATGAGCAGTTCTTC
many,TRBJ2-1,TRBV11-2,-,CASSLGVVESSYNEQFF,TGTGCCAGCAGCTTAGGGGTGGTGGAGAGCTCCTACAATGAGCAGTTCTTC
many,TRBJ1-2,TRBV18,-,CASSRNRDGYGYTF,TGTGCCAGCTCACGCAACCGGGACGGTTATGGCTACACCTTC